The T cell receptor (beta chain) described here comes from a study of blood T cell repertoires in COVID-19. As for the study in general: Nucleic acid was either cDNA or gDNA, and it came from T cells, B-cell-depleted T cells, or PBMCs.

Assay: immunoSEQ multiplex PCR; the TCRdb copy retains only in-frame clones and omits some. The sample yields 200,000 or so clones, 86% seen once. V lost 3 bases and J 3 bases, leaving 5 bases between the germline ends. CDR3 length equals 11 residues. Germline V CDR1 and CDR2: SQVTM, ANQGSEA. This clone occurred once. This clonotype was sampled from a woman in her sixties or seventies with acute or convalescent COVID-19. J is TRBJ2-5 and V is TRBV29-1; no reliable D call. The specimen was peripheral blood. The DNA of the CDR3 is TGCAGCGTTGAGGCAGAAGAGACCCAGTACTTC. It yields the protein CSVEAEETQYF.